The rows below give T cell receptor beta chains drawn from one sample of a study of response to subunit inactivated influenza vaccine. In TCRdb, the RT-PCR reads were re-called with MiXCR into one record per CDR3 protein. The table has about half a million distinct CDR3 sequences, roughly 8.2% seen once; the top ten hold around 13%. This material consisted of PBMCs from blood, taken roughly 24 months after vaccination. The origin of the receptors is a man aged 50 to 69 who received an inactivated influenza vaccine. Both conserved end residues are part of each CDR3. The D gene is left open where the match is weak. Not every row has a clone size; where given, it reads once, few, many or a size class.

v_gene	j_gene	d_gene	len	abundance	CDR3aa	CDR3nt
TRBV28	TRBJ1-5	TRBD1	13	few	CASRGQSNQPQHF	TGTGCCAGCAGGGGACAGAGCAATCAGCCCCAGCATTTT
TRBV5-1	TRBJ2-2	TRBD1	15	many	CASDPQGSLTGELFF	TGCGCCAGCGATCCACAGGGGTCTCTCACCGGGGAGCTGTTTTTT
TRBV7-2	TRBJ1-2	.	14	.	CASSYPGMIYGYTF	TGTGCCAGCAGCTACCCCGGGATGATCTATGGCTACACCTTC
TRBV6-1	TRBJ1-4	.	12	few	CASSETDEKLFF	TGTGCCAGCAGTGAGACGGATGAAAAACTGTTTTTT
TRBV7-2	TRBJ2-1	.	13	many	CASSQGPYNEQFF	TGTGCCAGCAGCCAGGGACCATACAATGAGCAGTTCTTC
TRBV18	TRBJ1-1	.	12	many	CASSIMNTEAFF	TGTGCCAGCTCAATAATGAACACTGAAGCTTTCTTT
TRBV7-6	TRBJ2-1	TRBD2	15	.	CASSLSGATYNEQFF	TGTGCCAGCAGCTTAAGCGGGGCCACCTACAATGAGCAGTTCTTC
TRBV6-1	TRBJ2-3	TRBD2	16	many	CASSPGLAGLADTQYF	TGTGCCAGCAGTCCGGGACTAGCGGGATTAGCAGATACGCAGTATTTT
TRBV3-1	TRBJ1-2	.	14	.	CASSQAGRIYGYTF	TGTGCCAGCAGCCAAGCCGGGAGGATCTATGGCTACACCTTC
TRBV12-3/TRBV12-4	TRBJ2-6	.	15	few	CASSRTGPGANVLTF	TGTGCCAGCAGTCGCACAGGGCCTGGGGCCAACGTCCTGACTTTC
TRBV20-1	TRBJ1-1	.	11	.	CSPRGNTEAFF	TGCAGTCCCAGGGGAAACACTGAAGCTTTCTTT
TRBV6-5	TRBJ2-5	.	13	few	CASSSRLGETQYF	TGTGCCAGCAGTTCACGTCTGGGCGAGACCCAGTACTTC
TRBV5-1	TRBJ2-7	TRBD1	15	many	CASSDGTANSYEQYF	TGCGCCAGCAGCGACGGGACAGCGAATTCCTACGAGCAGTACTTC
TRBV28	TRBJ1-3	.	14	.	CASSTGPHGDTIYF	TGTGCCAGCAGTACCGGACCCCACGGGGACACCATATATTTT
TRBV7-9	TRBJ1-2	.	15	few	CASSSMTKSGYGYTF	TGTGCCAGCAGCTCGATGACCAAGTCGGGCTATGGCTACACCTTC
TRBV6-5	TRBJ1-6	.	12	many	CASSYSLGPLHF	TGTGCCAGCAGTTACTCGTTGGGTCCCCTCCACTTT
TRBV28	TRBJ2-3	TRBD2	16	few	CASSSLLAGVADTQYF	TGTGCCAGCAGTTCCTTACTAGCGGGAGTAGCAGATACGCAGTATTTT
TRBV11-2	TRBJ2-7	TRBD2	14	.	CASRRTAGVNEQYF	TGTGCCAGCCGGCGAACGGCGGGAGTGAATGAGCAGTACTTC
TRBV6-1	TRBJ2-2	TRBD2	14	few	CASRPTGRDGELFF	TGTGCCAGCAGACCGACCGGGAGGGACGGGGAGCTGTTTTTT
TRBV6-1	TRBJ2-3	.	15	few	CASRLSGLLTDTQYF	TGTGCCAGCAGACTGTCGGGACTCCTCACAGATACGCAGTATTTT
TRBV18	TRBJ2-3	TRBD1	16	.	CASSGPPGTGLDTQYF	TGTGCCAGCTCAGGACCACCGGGGACAGGGTTGGATACGCAGTATTTT
TRBV6-1	TRBJ2-7	.	13	few	CASSQGPGYEQYF	TGTGCCAGCAGTCAGGGCCCCGGCTACGAGCAGTACTTC
TRBV5-1	TRBJ2-1	.	16	.	CASSWSSVSSYNEQFF	TGCGCCAGCAGCTGGTCTAGCGTGAGCTCCTACAATGAGCAGTTCTTC
TRBV4-3	TRBJ2-2	TRBD2	19	few	CASSQDSLAGAVGTGELFF	TGCGCCAGCAGCCAAGATAGTCTAGCGGGAGCTGTCGGGACCGGGGAGCTGTTTTTT
TRBV12-3/TRBV12-4	TRBJ1-5	.	13	.	CASSVRADQPQHF	TGTGCCAGCAGTGTCCGGGCGGACCAGCCCCAGCATTTT
TRBV10-1	TRBJ1-1	.	15	once	CASSDGALLNTEAFF	TGCGCCAGCAGTGATGGCGCGTTATTGAACACTGAAGCTTTCTTT
TRBV20-1	TRBJ2-3	.	14	few	CSARGTRSADTQYF	TGCAGTGCTAGAGGGACCCGGTCCGCAGATACGCAGTATTTT
TRBV7-9	TRBJ2-5	.	16	.	CASSSRFTLIQETQYF	TGTGCCAGCAGCTCACGCTTTACACTTATTCAAGAGACCCAGTACTTC
TRBV5-1	TRBJ2-1	TRBD2	17	.	CASSLVPNSGGGNEQFF	TGCGCCAGCAGCTTAGTTCCAAATAGCGGGGGGGGTAATGAGCAGTTCTTC
TRBV28	TRBJ2-7	.	12	.	CASSLVRREQYF	TGTGCCAGCAGTTTGGTCAGGCGTGAGCAGTACTTC
TRBV3-1	TRBJ2-1	TRBD2	15	few	CASSPTSGSVNEQFF	TGTGCCAGCAGCCCGACTAGCGGGAGTGTCAATGAGCAGTTCTTC
TRBV3-1	TRBJ1-5	.	16	.	CASSQSPPGGPGPQHF	TGTGCCAGCAGCCAGAGCCCACCGGGGGGTCCCGGCCCCCAGCATTTT